This TCR beta chain is drawn from a study of vaccination effects on CD4 cells after COVID-19. TCRdb's table, derived via immunoSEQ multiplex PCR, lists solely in-frame clones and lacks some. This table has tens of thousands of clones, approximately 72% appearing once. Antigen-specific CD4+ T cells were expanded with viral peptide pools in the ViraFEST assay before sequencing. Culture proceeded for approximately 9 days, and CD4+ T cells were then isolated. SARS-CoV-2 infected the person between March and December 2020, as confirmed by PCR. Cultures had half their medium replaced with IL-2 medium on days 3 and 7. The study's findings and limits: The study found marked clonal contraction of infection- and vaccine-induced clones late after vaccination.

The CDR3 covers 15 residues. V was clipped by 1 base and J by 1 base, with 10 bases between them. In germline, CDR1 is LGHDT, CDR2 YNNKEL (reference sequence). This clone has a single count. Its cognate antigen is unknown. The sample here was CD4+ T cells from PBMCs cultured with a peptide pool, taken before COVID-19 vaccination. The chain links TRBV3-1 (or the pseudogene TRBV3-2) to TRBJ2-5; D gene uncertain. This TCR was recovered from a human donor who had a prior SARS-CoV-2 infection. CDR3 sequence (DNA): TGTGCCAGCAGCCAAGCTCGGAACAGCCAAGAGACCCAGTACTTC. Its translation is CASSQARNSQETQYF.